The rows below give T cell receptor beta chains drawn from one sample of a study of blood T cell repertoires in COVID-19. Generated by immunoSEQ multiplex PCR, the TCRdb table keeps only in-frame clones and is missing some. The repertoire holds 150,000 or so clones, with roughly four fifths as singletons. The sample comprised PBMCs or T cells enriched from blood (not recorded which). These receptors came from a man aged 45-65 years who had recovered from COVID-19. Each CDR3 is given with its conserved first and last residue. The D gene is left open where the match is weak. The listing skips clone size in some rows; elsewhere it reads once, few, many or a size class.

j_gene	v_gene	d_gene	abundance	CDR3aa	CDR3nt
TRBJ2-3	TRBV24-1	TRBD2	-	CATSAAGGVREGTDTQYF	TGTGCCACCAGTGCCGCTGGGGGGGTACGGGAAGGCACAGATACGCAGTATTTT
TRBJ1-1	TRBV10-2	TRBD1	-	CASNPGGTEAFF	TGCGCCAGCAACCCAGGGGGCACTGAAGCTTTCTTT
TRBJ2-3	TRBV10-2	-	-	CASSESVYPRTDTQYF	TGCGCCAGCAGTGAGTCGGTCTACCCGCGCACAGATACGCAGTATTTT
TRBJ2-2	TRBV14	-	few	CASSHSWGGTGELFF	TGTGCCAGCAGCCATTCCTGGGGAGGCACCGGGGAGCTGTTTTTT
TRBJ1-5	TRBV28	-	few	CASTLPRGPQHF	TGTGCCAGCACTCTTCCCCGGGGGCCCCAGCATTTT
TRBJ1-1	TRBV6-5	TRBD1	once	CASSEDRSAFF	TGTGCCAGCAGCGAGGACAGGTCAGCTTTCTTT
TRBJ1-5	TRBV10-3	-	-	CANKSPGVQKNQPQHF	TGTGCCAACAAGAGCCCAGGGGTACAAAAAAATCAGCCCCAGCATTTT
TRBJ1-1	TRBV19	-	-	CASSSGALNTEAFF	TGTGCCAGTAGTAGTGGGGCCTTGAACACTGAAGCTTTCTTT
TRBJ2-7	TRBV13	-	few	CASSSTVSYEQYF	TGTGCCAGCAGCTCAACGGTCTCCTACGAGCAGTACTTC
TRBJ1-4	TRBV6-2/TRBV6-3	TRBD1	-	CASSRGGTVNEKLFF	TGTGCCAGCAGCCGCGGTGGGACAGTTAATGAAAAACTGTTTTTT
TRBJ1-5	TRBV19	-	medium-sized	CASSPWEGPDQPQHF	TGTGCCAGTAGCCCTTGGGAGGGGCCTGATCAGCCCCAGCATTTT
TRBJ2-7	TRBV11-1	TRBD1	-	CASRREQGAGYEQYF	TGTGCCAGCAGAAGGGAACAGGGGGCTGGTTACGAGCAGTACTTC
TRBJ1-2	TRBV28	TRBD1	-	CASSLRTGRYTF	TGTGCCAGCAGTTTACGGACAGGCCGTTACACCTTC
TRBJ2-1	TRBV24-1	-	-	CATSSHMPLAGNEQFF	TGTGCCACCTCGTCCCATATGCCCCTCGCCGGCAATGAGCAGTTCTTC
TRBJ1-6	TRBV7-9	-	-	CASPEDNSPLHF	TGTGCCTCTCCGGAGGATAATTCACCCCTCCACTTT
TRBJ2-5	TRBV24-1	TRBD1	-	CATSDGDRAIQETQYF	TGTGCCACCAGTGACGGGGACAGGGCCATACAAGAGACCCAGTACTTC
TRBJ2-3	TRBV6-5	TRBD2	-	CASRRGATTDTQYF	TGTGCCAGCAGGCGGGGGGCCACCACAGATACGCAGTATTTT
TRBJ2-4	TRBV4-1	-	-	CASSRQGSGVGNIQYF	TGCGCCAGCAGCCGCCAAGGTTCGGGGGTAGGAAACATTCAGTACTTC
TRBJ2-5	TRBV3-1/TRBV3-2	-	-	CASSQKERGTQYF	TGTGCCAGCAGCCAAAAGGAAAGAGGGACCCAGTACTTC
TRBJ2-5	TRBV7-4	TRBD1	-	CASSFSSPGQGIRQETQYF	TGTGCCAGCAGCTTCTCCTCGCCGGGACAGGGAATCCGCCAAGAGACCCAGTACTTC
TRBJ1-2	TRBV5-1	-	-	CASSPLRGHLLSNYGYTF	TGCGCCAGCAGCCCCCTTAGAGGTCACCTTCTGTCTAACTATGGCTACACCTTC
TRBJ1-2	TRBV30	-	-	CAWSLGYGYTF	TGTGCCTGGAGTCTCGGCTATGGCTACACCTTC
TRBJ2-1	TRBV18	TRBD2	-	CASSLIWTRNNEQFF	TGTGCCAGCTCTCTTATTTGGACTAGAAACAATGAGCAGTTCTTC
TRBJ1-1	TRBV5-1	TRBD1	once	CASSPPGQGLTEAFF	TGCGCCAGCAGCCCACCCGGACAGGGGTTGACTGAAGCTTTCTTT
TRBJ2-7	TRBV6-5	-	once	CASSQPGTEQYF	TGTGCCAGCAGTCAACCCGGGACAGAGCAGTACTTC
TRBJ1-6	TRBV3-1/TRBV3-2	-	-	CASSRSKGDNSPLHF	TGTGCCAGCAGCCGTTCAAAGGGAGATAATTCACCCCTCCACTTT
TRBJ1-2	TRBV7-3	TRBD1	-	CASSLFPGGPYGYTF	TGTGCCAGCAGCTTATTTCCAGGGGGCCCCTATGGCTACACCTTC
TRBJ1-5	TRBV15	-	-	CATSDTGFGQPQHF	TGTGCCACCAGCGACACAGGGTTTGGTCAGCCCCAGCATTTT
TRBJ2-5	TRBV2	TRBD2	-	CASHSSGAIQETQYF	TGTGCCAGCCACTCTAGCGGGGCTATACAAGAGACCCAGTACTTC
TRBJ1-1	TRBV19	TRBD1	-	CATLAGTARGTEAFF	TGTGCCACCCTCGCGGGGACAGCAAGGGGGACTGAAGCTTTCTTT
TRBJ1-1	TRBV10-3	TRBD1	-	CAISDLRGLRSEAFF	TGTGCCATCAGTGATCTTAGGGGGCTGCGTTCTGAAGCTTTCTTT
TRBJ1-3	TRBV27	TRBD1	-	CASSLRKGAGNTIYF	TGTGCCAGCAGTTTACGTAAGGGGGCGGGAAACACCATATATTTT
TRBJ1-5	TRBV3-1/TRBV3-2	-	-	CASSQGVSGRIGNQPQHF	TGTGCCAGCAGCCAAGGTGTTTCAGGGCGCATTGGCAATCAGCCCCAGCATTTT
TRBJ2-3	TRBV7-6	TRBD1	-	CASSASRQGAGTQYF	TGTGCCAGCAGCGCGTCTCGACAGGGCGCCGGTACGCAGTATTTT
TRBJ1-1	TRBV28	-	-	CASSLRRYRMNTEAFF	TGTGCCAGCAGTTTAAGGAGGTACCGAATGAACACTGAAGCTTTCTTT
TRBJ2-2	TRBV5-1	-	-	CASTPRGAQTGELFF	TGCGCCAGCACCCCACGGGGGGCCCAAACCGGGGAGCTGTTTTTT
TRBJ1-5	TRBV28	-	-	CASSSDSSNQPQHF	TGTGCCAGCAGCTCCGACAGTTCCAATCAGCCCCAGCATTTT
TRBJ1-5	TRBV5-1	TRBD1	once	CASSLDTGTDQPQHF	TGCGCCAGCAGCTTGGATACGGGGACAGATCAGCCCCAGCATTTT
TRBJ2-1	TRBV7-6	-	-	CASSLGGRRVLHEQFF	TGTGCCAGCAGCCTGGGGGGGCGGCGGGTTCTCCATGAGCAGTTCTTC
TRBJ1-5	TRBV12-5	TRBD1	-	CASGLAPTGGFNQPQHF	TGTGCTAGTGGTTTGGCCCCGACAGGGGGGTTCAATCAGCCCCAGCATTTT
TRBJ1-5	TRBV4-1	TRBD1	-	CASSQSRQGGNQPQHF	TGCGCCAGCAGCCAGAGTCGACAGGGCGGCAATCAGCCCCAGCATTTT
TRBJ2-5	TRBV19	TRBD1	once	CASSKVTGTVQETQYF	TGTGCCAGTAGTAAGGTGACGGGGACAGTCCAAGAGACCCAGTACTTC